The text below deals with one T cell receptor beta chain. Its target is not known. The table came from immunoSEQ multiplex PCR; TCRdb's copy has only in-frame clones and leaves some out. Among approximately 140,000 clones listed, 92% were seen once. This entry is derived from a study of T cell responses to AZD1222 COVID-19 vaccine. Study outcomes and limitations: The study sampled repertoires only after the peak T cell response. In a largely white British group with more females than males, clonal diversity was possibly underestimated. Elevations in Spike-specific TCR breadth and depth followed administration of two AZD1222 doses. Spike-spanning, vaccine-associated CD4 TCRs were dominant at 160-218 and 743-854.

Germline-derived CDR1 and CDR2 are SGHAT and FQNNGV. V was pared by 1 base and J by 13 bases, with 14 bases between. The CDR3 is made up of 14 amino acids. Material: peripheral blood, obtained 28 days after the second AZD1222 dose. The TCR was taken from an adult who received the AZD1222 COVID-19 vaccine. The chain uses TRBV11-2 and TRBJ1-6, with D possibly matching TRBD1 (5 bases). The CDR3 region has the DNA TGTGCCAGCAGCTTAGCGGAGGCGGGGGTTCCCCTCCACTTT. Translated: CASSLAEAGVPLHF.